Listed below are T cell receptor beta chains from one sample, sequenced in a study of cytotoxic CD8 clonotypes in ibrutinib-treated CLL. The data were produced by immunoSEQ multiplex PCR, yet TCRdb's version contains in-frame clones alone and is incomplete. The data show 250,000 to 350,000 clones, approximately 76% seen once. This specimen consisted of PBMCs, obtained at disease progression, from a patient treated with ibrutinib. The receptors shown here come from a human donor with chronic lymphocytic leukemia. Each CDR3 is given with its conserved first and last residue. Fields, in order: V gene, clone size, J gene, D gene, CDR3 protein. The D gene is left open where the match is weak. The listing skips clone size in some rows; elsewhere it reads once, few, many or a size class.

v_call: TRBV2
clone_size: NA
j_call: TRBJ2-3
d_call: TRBD2
cdr3_aa: CASSRLAGADTQYF

v_call: TRBV4-2
clone_size: NA
j_call: TRBJ2-3
d_call: NA
cdr3_aa: CASSQLATTDTQYF

v_call: TRBV27
clone_size: NA
j_call: TRBJ1-1
d_call: TRBD1
cdr3_aa: CASSLYQGAPSLLAFF

v_call: TRBV5-4
clone_size: NA
j_call: TRBJ2-6
d_call: NA
cdr3_aa: CASSFLTASGANVLTF

v_call: TRBV7-9
clone_size: NA
j_call: TRBJ2-1
d_call: TRBD2
cdr3_aa: CASSLKRELTRTYNEQFF

v_call: TRBV28
clone_size: NA
j_call: TRBJ1-1
d_call: TRBD1
cdr3_aa: CASDTGVDTEAFF

v_call: TRBV9
clone_size: NA
j_call: TRBJ2-5
d_call: TRBD2
cdr3_aa: CASSVGTVAGGRETQYF

v_call: TRBV7-7
clone_size: NA
j_call: TRBJ2-3
d_call: NA
cdr3_aa: CASSLFDRPDTQYF

v_call: TRBV19
clone_size: NA
j_call: TRBJ2-1
d_call: NA
cdr3_aa: CASSLPGNEQFF

v_call: TRBV29-1
clone_size: NA
j_call: TRBJ1-5
d_call: NA
cdr3_aa: CSVRGDPRKPQHF

v_call: TRBV7-6
clone_size: once
j_call: TRBJ2-1
d_call: TRBD2
cdr3_aa: CASTRLAGGRHEQFF

v_call: TRBV18
clone_size: NA
j_call: TRBJ1-3
d_call: NA
cdr3_aa: CASSPRPEGAGNTIYF

v_call: TRBV5-6
clone_size: NA
j_call: TRBJ1-2
d_call: NA
cdr3_aa: CASSVADNYGYTF

v_call: TRBV5-1
clone_size: NA
j_call: TRBJ1-1
d_call: NA
cdr3_aa: CASSLRQATEAFF

v_call: TRBV6-5
clone_size: NA
j_call: TRBJ2-7
d_call: NA
cdr3_aa: CASSYSTYEQYF

v_call: TRBV9
clone_size: NA
j_call: TRBJ2-7
d_call: NA
cdr3_aa: CASSPWPGVDYEQYF

v_call: TRBV28
clone_size: NA
j_call: TRBJ1-5
d_call: NA
cdr3_aa: CASSSPPRPQHF

v_call: TRBV5-1
clone_size: NA
j_call: TRBJ1-6
d_call: NA
cdr3_aa: CASSLRATGNSPLHF

v_call: TRBV6-5
clone_size: NA
j_call: TRBJ2-2
d_call: NA
cdr3_aa: CASRRTHGELFF

v_call: TRBV6-1
clone_size: NA
j_call: TRBJ1-6
d_call: NA
cdr3_aa: CASSETGQSPLHF

v_call: TRBV6-7
clone_size: NA
j_call: TRBJ2-3
d_call: NA
cdr3_aa: CASSSKDPSQDTQYF

v_call: TRBV7-9
clone_size: NA
j_call: TRBJ2-3
d_call: NA
cdr3_aa: CASSLGATDTQYF

v_call: TRBV28
clone_size: NA
j_call: TRBJ1-1
d_call: TRBD1
cdr3_aa: CASSYRGRWNTEAFF

v_call: TRBV7-9
clone_size: few
j_call: TRBJ2-5
d_call: NA
cdr3_aa: CASSLRGARSQETQYF

v_call: TRBV5-1
clone_size: NA
j_call: TRBJ2-3
d_call: TRBD2
cdr3_aa: CASSFTSGRADDTQYF

v_call: TRBV5-1
clone_size: NA
j_call: TRBJ1-1
d_call: NA
cdr3_aa: CASSLNIVNTEAFF

v_call: TRBV11-2
clone_size: NA
j_call: TRBJ2-2
d_call: NA
cdr3_aa: CASSSFRRVTGELFF

v_call: TRBV28
clone_size: NA
j_call: TRBJ1-3
d_call: NA
cdr3_aa: CASSFGVWSSLSGNTIYF

v_call: TRBV19
clone_size: NA
j_call: TRBJ1-5
d_call: NA
cdr3_aa: CASSIGRSRVQPQHF

v_call: TRBV18
clone_size: NA
j_call: TRBJ2-1
d_call: NA
cdr3_aa: CASSPAINGDNEQFF

v_call: TRBV6-6
clone_size: few
j_call: TRBJ2-7
d_call: TRBD2
cdr3_aa: CASSRPTSGRAHEQYF

v_call: TRBV12-5
clone_size: NA
j_call: TRBJ1-6
d_call: TRBD1
cdr3_aa: CASGLSQPGQSSYNSPLHF

v_call: TRBV1
clone_size: NA
j_call: TRBJ1-6
d_call: NA
cdr3_aa: CTSSRRDRVPSWNSPLHF

v_call: TRBV5-1
clone_size: NA
j_call: TRBJ1-1
d_call: TRBD1
cdr3_aa: CASSLIVGQGANTEAFF

v_call: TRBV6-1
clone_size: NA
j_call: TRBJ1-2
d_call: TRBD1
cdr3_aa: CASRTLRGVPNGYTF